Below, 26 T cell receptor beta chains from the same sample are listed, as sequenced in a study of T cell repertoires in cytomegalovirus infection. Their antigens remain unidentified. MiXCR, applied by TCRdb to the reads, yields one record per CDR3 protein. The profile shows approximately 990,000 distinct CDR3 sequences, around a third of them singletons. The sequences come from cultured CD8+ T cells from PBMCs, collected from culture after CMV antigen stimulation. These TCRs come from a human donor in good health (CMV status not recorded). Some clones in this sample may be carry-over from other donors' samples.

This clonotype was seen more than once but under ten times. The CDR3 region is CSADVGGWGAYGYTF. In DNA form, the CDR3 reads TGCAGTGCTGATGTTGGTGGATGGGGGGCGTATGGCTACACCTTC. The J gene is TRBJ1-2, the V gene TRBV20-1; maybe TRBD1 (6 bases). The CDR3 consists of 15 residues. CDR1 DFQATT and CDR2 SNEGSKA come from the germline V gene (reference sequence). Deletions cut 5 bases from V and 5 bases from J, with 21 bases between.

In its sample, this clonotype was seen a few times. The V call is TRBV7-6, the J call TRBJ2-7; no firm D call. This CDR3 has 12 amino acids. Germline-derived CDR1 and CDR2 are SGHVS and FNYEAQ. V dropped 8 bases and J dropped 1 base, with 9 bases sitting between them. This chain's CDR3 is CASVGDSYEQYF. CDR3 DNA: TGTGCCAGCGTTGGGGATTCCTACGAGCAGTACTTC.

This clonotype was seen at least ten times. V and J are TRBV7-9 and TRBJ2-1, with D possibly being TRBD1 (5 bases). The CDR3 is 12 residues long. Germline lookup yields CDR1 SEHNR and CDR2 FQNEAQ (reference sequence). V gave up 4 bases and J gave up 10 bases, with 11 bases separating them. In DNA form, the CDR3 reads TGTGCCAGCAGCTCCAGGGCAGCGGAGCAGTTCTTC. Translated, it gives CASSSRAAEQFF.

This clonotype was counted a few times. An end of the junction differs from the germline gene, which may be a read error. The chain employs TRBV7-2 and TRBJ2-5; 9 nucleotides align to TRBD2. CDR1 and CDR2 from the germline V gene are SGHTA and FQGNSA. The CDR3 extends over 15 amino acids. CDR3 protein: CASSLAGSGWETQYF. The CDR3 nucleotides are TGTGCCAGCAGCCTAGCGGGGTCCGGTTGGGAGACCCAGTACTTC. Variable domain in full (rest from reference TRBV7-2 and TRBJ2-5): GAGVSQSPSNKVTEKGKDVELRCDPISGHTALYWYRQSLGQGLEFLIYFQGNSAPDKSGLPSDRFSAERTGGSVSTLTIQRTQQEDSAVYLCASSLAGSGWETQYFGPGTRLLVL.

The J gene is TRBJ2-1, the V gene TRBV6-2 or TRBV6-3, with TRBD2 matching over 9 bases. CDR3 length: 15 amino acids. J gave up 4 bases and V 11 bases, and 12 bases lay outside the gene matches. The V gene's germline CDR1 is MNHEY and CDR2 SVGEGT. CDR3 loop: CASRLAGDSYNEQFF. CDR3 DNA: TGTGCCTCGCGGTTAGCGGGGGATTCTTACAATGAGCAGTTCTTC.

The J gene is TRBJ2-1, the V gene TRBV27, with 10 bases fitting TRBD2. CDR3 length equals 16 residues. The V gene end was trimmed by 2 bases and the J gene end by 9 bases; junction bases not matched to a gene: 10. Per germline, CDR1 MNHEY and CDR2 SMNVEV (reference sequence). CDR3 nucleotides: TGTGCCAGCAGTTTAGCAGCGGGGGGGCAGTTTGGTGAGCAGTTCTTC. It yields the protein CASSLAAGGQFGEQFF.

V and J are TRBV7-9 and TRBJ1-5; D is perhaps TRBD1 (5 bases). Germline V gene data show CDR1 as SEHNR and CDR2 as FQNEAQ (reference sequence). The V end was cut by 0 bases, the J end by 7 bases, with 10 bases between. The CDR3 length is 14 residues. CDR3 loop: CASSLAGVVQPQHF. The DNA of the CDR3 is TGTGCCAGCAGCTTAGCGGGGGTAGTCCAGCCCCAGCATTTT.

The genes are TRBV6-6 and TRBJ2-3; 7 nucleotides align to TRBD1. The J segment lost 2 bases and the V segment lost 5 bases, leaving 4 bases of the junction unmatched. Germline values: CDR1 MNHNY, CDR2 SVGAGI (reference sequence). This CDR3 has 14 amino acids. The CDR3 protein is CASSTGQYTDTQYF. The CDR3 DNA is TGTGCCAGCAGTACGGGACAGTACACAGATACGCAGTATTTT.

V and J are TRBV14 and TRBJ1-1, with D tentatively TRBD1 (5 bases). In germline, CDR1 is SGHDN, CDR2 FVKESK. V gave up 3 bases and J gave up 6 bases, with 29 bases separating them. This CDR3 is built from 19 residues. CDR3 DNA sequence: TGTGCCAGCAGCCATCCTAACGGGGCAGGGAGGGTAGATTTCTCTGAAGCTTTCTTT. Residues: CASSHPNGAGRVDFSEAFF.

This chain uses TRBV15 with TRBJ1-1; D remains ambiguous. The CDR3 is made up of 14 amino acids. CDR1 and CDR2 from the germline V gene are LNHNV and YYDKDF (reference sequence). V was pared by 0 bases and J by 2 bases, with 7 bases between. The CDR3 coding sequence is TGTGCCACCAGCAGAGAACTAATCAACACTGAAGCTTTCTTT. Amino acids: CATSRELINTEAFF.

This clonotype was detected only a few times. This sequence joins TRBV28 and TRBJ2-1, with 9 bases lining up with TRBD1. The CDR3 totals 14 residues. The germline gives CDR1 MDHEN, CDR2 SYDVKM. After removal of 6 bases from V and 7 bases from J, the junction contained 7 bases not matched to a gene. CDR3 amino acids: CASSLETGGNEQFF. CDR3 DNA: TGTGCCAGCAGCCTCGAGACAGGGGGAAATGAGCAGTTCTTC.

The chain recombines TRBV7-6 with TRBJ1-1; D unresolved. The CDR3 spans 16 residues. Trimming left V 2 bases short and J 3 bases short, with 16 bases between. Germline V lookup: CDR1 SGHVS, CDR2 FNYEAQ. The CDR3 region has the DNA TGTGCCAGCAGCTTAAGGCTGGCGGAGGCGGACACTGAAGCTTTCTTT. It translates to CASSLRLAEADTEAFF.

This chain's CDR3 is CASSVNRGGGTEAFF. The DNA for the CDR3 is TGTGCCAGCAGTGTTAACAGGGGAGGAGGCACTGAAGCTTTCTTT. The chain is built from TRBV6-1 and TRBJ1-1, with 7 nucleotides matching TRBD1. Trimming cost V 4 bases and J 4 bases; bases outside gene matches: 9. CDR3 length: 15 residues. The germline V gene has CDR1 MNHNS and CDR2 SASEGT.

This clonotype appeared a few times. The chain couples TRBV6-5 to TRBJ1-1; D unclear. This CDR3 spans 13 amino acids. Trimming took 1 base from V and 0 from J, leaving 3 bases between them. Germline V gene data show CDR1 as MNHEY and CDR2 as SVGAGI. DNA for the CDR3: TGTGCCAGCAGTTACTATGTGAACACTGAAGCTTTCTTT. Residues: CASSYYVNTEAFF.

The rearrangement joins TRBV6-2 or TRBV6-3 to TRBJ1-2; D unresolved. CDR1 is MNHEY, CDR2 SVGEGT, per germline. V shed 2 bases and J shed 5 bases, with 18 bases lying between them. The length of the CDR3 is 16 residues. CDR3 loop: CASSYAPRTRGYGYTF. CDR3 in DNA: TGTGCCAGCAGTTACGCCCCCCGGACCCGGGGATATGGCTACACCTTC.

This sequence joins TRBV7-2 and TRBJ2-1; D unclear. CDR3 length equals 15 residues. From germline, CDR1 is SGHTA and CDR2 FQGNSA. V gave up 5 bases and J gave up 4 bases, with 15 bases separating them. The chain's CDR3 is CTSSTLGATYNEQFF. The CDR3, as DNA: TGTACCAGCAGCACCCTTGGAGCCACTTACAATGAGCAGTTCTTC. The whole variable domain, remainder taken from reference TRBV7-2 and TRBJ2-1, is GAGVSQSPSNKVTEKGKDVELRCDPISGHTALYWYRQSLGQGLEFLIYFQGNSAPDKSGLPSDRFSAERTGGSVSTLTIQRTQQEDSAVYLCTSSTLGATYNEQFFGPGTRLTVL.

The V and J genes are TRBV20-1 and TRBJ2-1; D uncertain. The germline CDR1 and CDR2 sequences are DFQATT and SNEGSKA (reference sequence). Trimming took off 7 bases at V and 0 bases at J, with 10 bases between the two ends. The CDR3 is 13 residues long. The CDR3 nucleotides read TGCAGTGGTCGACTGAGCTCCTACAATGAGCAGTTCTTC. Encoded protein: CSGRLSSYNEQFF.

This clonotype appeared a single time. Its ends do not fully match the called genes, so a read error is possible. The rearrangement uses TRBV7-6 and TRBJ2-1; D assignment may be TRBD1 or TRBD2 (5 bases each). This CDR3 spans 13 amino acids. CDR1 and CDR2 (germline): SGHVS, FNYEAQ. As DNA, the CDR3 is TGTGCTAGCAGCCTACGGGACCGACATGAGCAGTTCTTC. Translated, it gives CASSLRDRHEQFF.

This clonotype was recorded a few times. The CDR3 DNA reads as TGTGCCATCAGTGAGGGGACAGGGGGAACTAATGAAAAACTGTTTTTT. Protein product: CAISEGTGGTNEKLFF. The V call is TRBV10-3, the J call TRBJ1-4, with TRBD1 matching over 11 bases. The CDR3 loop spans 16 amino acids. The V gene's germline CDR1 is ENHRY and CDR2 SYGVKD. V lost 2 bases and J lost 1; bases outside the gene matches: 0.

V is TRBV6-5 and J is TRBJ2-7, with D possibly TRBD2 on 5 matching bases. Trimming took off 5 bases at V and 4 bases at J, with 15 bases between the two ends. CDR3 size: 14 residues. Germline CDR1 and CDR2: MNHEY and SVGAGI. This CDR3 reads CASSDISRGYEQYF. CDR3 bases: TGTGCCAGCAGTGACATTAGCCGGGGATACGAGCAGTACTTC.

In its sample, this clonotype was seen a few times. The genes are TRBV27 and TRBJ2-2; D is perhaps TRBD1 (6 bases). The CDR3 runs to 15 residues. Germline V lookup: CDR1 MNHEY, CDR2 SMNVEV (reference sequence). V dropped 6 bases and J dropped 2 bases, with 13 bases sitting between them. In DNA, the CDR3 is TGTGCCAGCAGCGTCTGGGGACATAACACCGGGGAGCTGTTTTTT. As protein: CASSVWGHNTGELFF.

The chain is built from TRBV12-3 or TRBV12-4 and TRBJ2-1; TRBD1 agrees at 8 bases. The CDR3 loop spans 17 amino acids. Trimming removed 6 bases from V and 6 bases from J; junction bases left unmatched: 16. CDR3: CASRPSRGQDFGNEQFF. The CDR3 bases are TGTGCCAGCAGACCCTCAAGGGGACAGGACTTTGGCAATGAGCAGTTCTTC.

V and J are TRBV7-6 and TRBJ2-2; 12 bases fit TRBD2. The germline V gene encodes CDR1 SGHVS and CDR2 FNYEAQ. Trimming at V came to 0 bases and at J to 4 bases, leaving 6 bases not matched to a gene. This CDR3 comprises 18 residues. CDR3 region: CASSLALGLAGTTGELFF. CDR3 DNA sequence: TGTGCCAGCAGCTTAGCGCTAGGACTAGCGGGGACCACCGGGGAGCTGTTTTTT.

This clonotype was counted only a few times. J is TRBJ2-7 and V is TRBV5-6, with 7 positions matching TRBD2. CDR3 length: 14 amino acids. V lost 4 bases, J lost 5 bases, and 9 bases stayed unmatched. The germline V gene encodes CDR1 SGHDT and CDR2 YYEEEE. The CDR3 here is CASSGRGSSHEQYV. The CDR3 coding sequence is TGTGCCAGCAGCGGGAGGGGTTCTTCCCACGAGCAGTACGTC.

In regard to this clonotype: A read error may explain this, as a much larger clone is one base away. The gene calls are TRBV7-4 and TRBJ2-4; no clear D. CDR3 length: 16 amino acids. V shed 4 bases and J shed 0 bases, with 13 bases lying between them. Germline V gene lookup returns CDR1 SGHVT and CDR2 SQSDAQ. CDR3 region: CASSSIHGTAKNIQYF. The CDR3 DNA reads TGTGCCAGCAGCTCTATTCACGGTACAGCCAAAAACATTCAGTACTTC.

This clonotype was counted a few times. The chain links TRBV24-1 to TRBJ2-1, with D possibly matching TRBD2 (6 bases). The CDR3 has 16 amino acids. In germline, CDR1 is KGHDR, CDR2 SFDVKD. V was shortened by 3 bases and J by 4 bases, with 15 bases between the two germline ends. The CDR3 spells CATSDHPGLSYNEQFF. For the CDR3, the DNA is TGTGCCACCAGTGATCACCCGGGACTCTCTTACAATGAGCAGTTCTTC.